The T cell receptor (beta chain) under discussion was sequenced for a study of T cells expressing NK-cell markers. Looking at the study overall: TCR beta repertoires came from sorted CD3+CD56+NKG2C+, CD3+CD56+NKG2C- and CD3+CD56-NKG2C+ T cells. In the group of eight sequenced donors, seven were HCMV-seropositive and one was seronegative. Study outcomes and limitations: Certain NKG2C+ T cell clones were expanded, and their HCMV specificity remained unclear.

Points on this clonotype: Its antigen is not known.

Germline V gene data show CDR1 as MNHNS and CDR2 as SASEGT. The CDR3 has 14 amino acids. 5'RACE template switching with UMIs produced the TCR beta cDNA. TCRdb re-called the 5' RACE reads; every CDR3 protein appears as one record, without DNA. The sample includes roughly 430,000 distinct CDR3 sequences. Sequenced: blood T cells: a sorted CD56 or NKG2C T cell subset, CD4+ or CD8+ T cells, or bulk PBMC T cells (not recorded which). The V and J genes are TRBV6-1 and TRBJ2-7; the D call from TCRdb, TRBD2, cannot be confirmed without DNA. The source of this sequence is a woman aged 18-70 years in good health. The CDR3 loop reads CASSDFSERYEQYF.